Below are 20 T cell receptor beta chains sequenced from a single sample in a study of response to subunit inactivated influenza vaccine. TCRdb processed the RT-PCR reads anew with MiXCR; each CDR3 protein has one entry. The sample contains hundreds of thousands of distinct CDR3 sequences, 10% to 15% of which appear only once. The sequencing here drew on PBMCs from blood, taken on the day of vaccination. The receptors were sampled from a man between 45 and 60 years old who received an inactivated influenza vaccine.

In this sample, this clonotype turned up a few times. V usage is TRBV5-1 and J usage is TRBJ2-2, with 7 bases identical to TRBD2. Germline CDR1 and CDR2: SGHRS and YFSETQ. There are 15 residues in the CDR3. V lost 1 base and J lost 3; bases outside the gene matches: 3. This CDR3 reads CASSLPAGYTGELFF. In DNA form, the CDR3 reads TGCGCCAGCAGCTTGCCAGCGGGATACACCGGGGAGCTGTTTTTT.

This clonotype has a handful of counts. This sequence joins TRBV5-1 and TRBJ1-6, with D perhaps matching TRBD1 (6 bases). Germline CDR1 SGHRS, CDR2 YFSETQ. The CDR3 is 15 residues long. The V end was cut by 0 bases, the J end by 4 bases, with 8 bases between. The CDR3 sequence: CASSLDGQYNSPLHF. The DNA of the CDR3 is TGCGCCAGCAGCTTGGATGGACAGTATAATTCACCCCTCCACTTT.

A few counts support this clonotype. The CDR3 region has the DNA TGTGCCAGCAGTGACCGGCGGAGGGGAACCCAGTACTTC. Amino acid sequence: CASSDRRRGTQYF. The V gene is TRBV6-2 or TRBV6-3, the J gene TRBJ2-5, with a weak D call TRBD2 (6 bases). The germline V and J ends were trimmed by 5 bases and 8 bases, with 15 bases remaining between them. CDR1 and CDR2 (germline): MNHEY, SVGEGT. CDR3 length equals 13 residues.

V and J are TRBV7-6 and TRBJ1-6; D not certain. The CDR3 runs 16 residues. The ends were cut back, 1 base at V and 7 bases at J, with 14 bases in the middle. The germline V gene has CDR1 SGHVS and CDR2 FNYEAQ. Written as DNA, the CDR3 is TGTGCCAGCAGCTTAGAAGACCCGTACGGGAATTCACCCCTCCACTTT. It specifies CASSLEDPYGNSPLHF. Looking up the rest from reference TRBV7-6 and TRBJ1-6 gives the full variable domain: GAGVSQSPRYKVTKRGQDVALRCDPISGHVSLYWYRQALGQGPEFLTYFNYEAQQDKSGLPNDRFSAERPEGSISTLTIQRTEQRDSAMYRCASSLEDPYGNSPLHFGNGTRLTVT.

This clonotype came up many times. The chain joins TRBV12-3 or TRBV12-4 to TRBJ2-5; TRBD2 aligns across 9 bases. The CDR3 spans 16 residues. V was pared by 5 bases and J by 2 bases, with 9 bases of the junction left unmatched. CDR3 amino acids: CASSTLLTSGQETQYF. The CDR3 DNA reads as TGTGCCAGCAGTACCCTCCTAACTAGCGGGCAAGAGACCCAGTACTTC.

This clonotype has at least ten counts. The chain carries TRBV12-3 or TRBV12-4 and TRBJ2-3; D call uncertain. The CDR3 runs 13 residues. V was trimmed by 4 bases and J by 1 base, leaving 6 bases between them. This CDR3 reads CASSSRGTDTQYF. As DNA, the CDR3 is TGTGCCAGCAGTTCTAGGGGCACAGATACGCAGTATTTT.

There are a few counts of this clonotype. V and J are TRBV7-8 and TRBJ2-1, with D perhaps TRBD1 (5 bases). In germline, CDR1 is SGHVS, CDR2 FQNEAQ. Trimming took off 5 bases at V and 6 bases at J, with 14 bases between the two ends. This CDR3 contains 14 residues. In nucleotides, the CDR3 is TGTGCCAGCAGCCGTCAAGGGGCCGCCAATGAGCAGTTCTTC. It specifies CASSRQGAANEQFF.

This clonotype was counted ten times or more. This sequence joins TRBV29-1 and TRBJ2-2, with D unresolved. Germline CDR1 reads SQVTM; CDR2 reads ANQGSEA. This CDR3 region has 13 residues. V lost 3 bases, J lost 2 bases, and 7 bases lay in between. The CDR3 loop is CSVEQANTGELFF. In DNA form, the CDR3 reads TGCAGCGTTGAGCAGGCAAACACCGGGGAGCTGTTTTTT.

V is TRBV5-1 and J is TRBJ2-7; no definite D call. Germline CDR1 is SGHRS and CDR2 is YFSETQ. The CDR3 sequence is 11 residues long. The V and J ends lost 3 bases and 7 bases respectively, with 8 bases between them. The chain's CDR3 is CASSSSLEQYF. CDR3 nucleotide sequence: TGCGCCAGCAGCTCGAGCCTGGAGCAGTACTTC.

This clonotype was detected many times. This rearrangement joins TRBV6-1 to TRBJ2-2; 12 bases line up with TRBD1. The CDR3 length is 18 residues. V shed 6 bases, J shed 1 base, and the junction held 9 bases outside the gene matches. The V gene's germline CDR1 is MNHNS and CDR2 SASEGT. CDR3 coding DNA: TGTGCCAGCAGACCCGGGACAGGGGGCGCGGGGAACACCGGGGAGCTGTTTTTT. Its protein product is CASRPGTGGAGNTGELFF.

The V and J genes are TRBV19 and TRBJ2-1; possibly TRBD2 for D (6 bases). The CDR3 runs to 16 residues. Trimming left V 6 bases short and J 0 bases short, with 15 bases between. Germline loops: CDR1 LNHDA, CDR2 SQIVND (reference sequence). The CDR3 nucleotides are TGTGCCAGTAGGGGGATGGAGGGAAGCTCCTACAATGAGCAGTTCTTC. This gives the protein CASRGMEGSSYNEQFF.

V usage is TRBV10-3 and J usage is TRBJ2-7; D may be TRBD1 (5 bases). CDR1 and CDR2 from the germline V gene are ENHRY and SYGVKD. The CDR3 runs to 12 residues. The ends were cut back, 9 bases at V and 3 bases at J, with 12 bases in the middle. CDR3: CAIGGQGYEQYF. For the CDR3, the DNA is TGTGCCATAGGTGGGCAGGGCTACGAGCAGTACTTC.

The chain is built from TRBV12-3 or TRBV12-4 and TRBJ2-5, with 9 nucleotides matching TRBD1. This CDR3 is built from 15 residues. With V trimmed by 2 bases and J by 3 bases, 4 bases remained unmatched. The CDR3 coding sequence is TGTGCCAGCAGTTTAACAGGGGGCTATAAAGAGACCCAGTACTTC. It yields the protein CASSLTGGYKETQYF.

This clonotype has a handful of counts. This sequence joins TRBV6-5 and TRBJ2-1; D is perhaps TRBD2 (5 bases). V was trimmed by 2 bases and J by 4 bases, leaving 15 bases between them. Germline lookup yields CDR1 MNHEY and CDR2 SVGAGI. This CDR3 is built from 16 residues. CDR3 nucleotide sequence: TGTGCCAGCAGTTACGTTAGTGGCGGGCTTTACAATGAGCAGTTCTTC. It yields the protein CASSYVSGGLYNEQFF.

This rearrangement joins TRBV5-6 to TRBJ2-3; D perhaps matches TRBD1 (6 bases). Germline V lookup: CDR1 SGHDT, CDR2 YYEEEE. Trimming removed 4 bases from V and 4 bases from J, with 13 bases in between. The CDR3 runs to 14 residues. The CDR3, as DNA: TGTGCCAGCAGCGACACAGGGCCTGCAGATACGCAGTATTTT. Protein product: CASSDTGPADTQYF.

This clonotype has only a few counts. The gene calls are TRBV7-6 and TRBJ2-7; 7 nucleotides match TRBD2. CDR3 length equals 15 residues. Germline CDR1 SGHVS, CDR2 FNYEAQ. V lost 3 bases to trimming and J lost 6 bases; unmatched junction nucleotides: 11. CDR3 protein: CASSLGGGSASEQYF. CDR3 DNA: TGTGCCAGCAGCTTGGGTGGCGGGAGTGCCTCCGAGCAGTACTTC. Full variable domain (missing parts from reference TRBV7-6 and TRBJ2-7): GAGVSQSPRYKVTKRGQDVALRCDPISGHVSLYWYRQALGQGPEFLTYFNYEAQQDKSGLPNDRFSAERPEGSISTLTIQRTEQRDSAMYRCASSLGGGSASEQYFGPGTRLTVT.

This clonotype occurred a few times. The V and J genes are TRBV6-1 and TRBJ2-7; 9 nucleotides agree with TRBD2. The CDR3 is 15 amino acids. The V gene end was trimmed by 6 bases and the J gene end by 2 bases; junction bases not matched to a gene: 8. The germline V gene encodes CDR1 MNHNS and CDR2 SASEGT. The CDR3 DNA is TGTGCCAGCAGCCCCGGACTAGCGATGGCCTACGAGCAGTACTTC. Its translation is CASSPGLAMAYEQYF.

This clonotype was counted a few times. It is unclear where the CDR3 begins or ends on the DNA, so no DNA is shown, and the CDR3 is as TCRdb lists it. The J gene is TRBJ2-3, the V gene TRBV7-2; the table's D call, TRBD2, was not checked against the DNA. The CDR3 region is 14 residues in length, termini included. CDR1 is SGHTA, CDR2 FQGNSA, per germline. This CDR3 reads CASSLSWGEGSAIF.

This clonotype was recorded many times. CDR3 residues: CASSFGGIGGHEQFF. For the CDR3, the DNA is TGTGCCAGCTCCTTTGGCGGGATCGGAGGCCATGAGCAGTTCTTC. The genes are TRBV19 and TRBJ2-1; tentative D call: TRBD2 (6 bases). The CDR3 loop spans 15 amino acids. V shed 9 bases and J shed 8 bases, with 23 bases lying between them. CDR1 and CDR2 from the germline V gene are LNHDA and SQIVND (reference sequence). Full variable domain (rest looked up from reference TRBV19 and TRBJ2-1): DGGITQSPKYLFRKEGQNVTLSCEQNLNHDAMYWYRQDPGQGLRLIYYSQIVNDFQKGDIAEGYSVSREKKESFPLTVTSAQKNPTAFYLCASSFGGIGGHEQFFGPGTRLTVL.

The V and J genes are TRBV6-2 or TRBV6-3 and TRBJ1-5; D is possibly TRBD1 (5 bases). Germline CDR1 reads MNHEY; CDR2 reads SVGEGT. V was shortened by 7 bases and J by 3 bases, with 16 bases between the two germline ends. This CDR3 is built from 15 residues. The CDR3 loop is CASKNRDGSNQPQHF. The CDR3 nucleotides read TGTGCCAGCAAAAATCGGGACGGGTCCAATCAGCCCCAGCATTTT.